The next 13 T cell receptor beta chains were all read from a single sample in a study of CDR3 diversity in severe acne. From the PCR reads, TCRdb called clonotypes with MiXCR, one entry per CDR3 protein. The sample gives over 85,000 distinct CDR3 sequences, 51% of which show up once; under 15% is in the top ten. The sequencing input was blood. The origin of the receptors is a male donor with acne.

Here the CDR3 reads CSANLFSGGNQYF. The CDR3 DNA sequence: TGCAGTGCTAACCTGTTTAGCGGGGGCAACCAGTACTTC. The rearrangement joins TRBV20-1 to TRBJ2-5; 9 bases are a match to TRBD2. With V trimmed by 4 bases and J by 10 bases, 10 bases remained unmatched. The CDR3 has 13 residues. CDR1 DFQATT and CDR2 SNEGSKA come from the germline V gene (reference sequence).

This clonotype has more than one count but fewer than ten. The chain carries TRBV4-2 and TRBJ2-7; D may match TRBD1 or TRBD2 (5 bases each). Deletions cut 0 bases from V and 7 bases from J, with 19 bases between. The germline gives CDR1 LGHNA, CDR2 YNFKEQ. The CDR3 covers 16 residues. In DNA, the CDR3 is TGTGCCAGCAGCCAAGATGGGGACGGTTTTCTGAGGGAGCAGTACTTC. Its translation: CASSQDGDGFLREQYF.

This clonotype came up many times. V usage is TRBV24-1 and J usage is TRBJ2-1; TRBD2 aligns across 11 bases. Trimming at V came to 1 base and at J to 9 bases, leaving 4 bases not matched to a gene. CDR1 and CDR2 (germline): KGHDR, SFDVKD. CDR3 size: 15 residues. CDR3 coding DNA: TGTGCCACCAGTGATTTTATAGCGGGAGGGCCTGAGCAGTTCTTC. It encodes CATSDFIAGGPEQFF.

This clonotype was picked up a small number of times. The V and J genes are TRBV6-4 and TRBJ1-5, with 10 bases fitting TRBD1. With 2 bases clipped from V and 1 base from J, the junction kept 2 bases outside the gene matches. Germline loops: CDR1 MRHNA, CDR2 SNTAGT. The CDR3 length is 16 residues. CDR3 DNA: TGTGCCAGCAGTGACCGGACAGGGGGAAGCAATCAGCCCCAGCATTTT. It yields the protein CASSDRTGGSNQPQHF.

This clonotype appeared many times. The chain uses TRBV6-2 or TRBV6-3 and TRBJ2-7; D is perhaps TRBD1 or TRBD2 (5 bases each). V was cut by 0 bases and J by 3 bases, with 15 bases left in between. The CDR3 spans 16 residues. Germline V gene sequence: CDR1 MNHEY, CDR2 SVGEGT. The CDR3 spells CASSYSHGALDYEQYF. The CDR3 bases are TGTGCCAGCAGTTACTCTCACGGGGCGCTAGACTACGAGCAGTACTTC.

The chain uses TRBV2 and TRBJ1-5, with a weak D call TRBD1 (5 bases). This CDR3 region has 14 residues. Per germline, CDR1 SNHLY and CDR2 FYNNEI. The germline V and J ends were trimmed by 4 bases and 6 bases, with 13 bases remaining between them. CDR3 coding DNA: TGTGCCAGCAGTGTCGTTTTTGGGGGTCAGCCCCAGCATTTT. Encoded protein: CASSVVFGGQPQHF.

The gene calls are TRBV6-5 and TRBJ1-5, with 7 positions matching TRBD1. This CDR3 is built from 15 residues. Germline V gene lookup returns CDR1 MNHEY and CDR2 SVGAGI. V dropped 5 bases and J dropped 2; count of bases not matched to a gene: 6. The CDR3 loop is CASSVGTARNQPQHF. CDR3 DNA: TGTGCCAGCAGTGTCGGGACAGCGCGCAATCAGCCCCAGCATTTT.

A single count supports this clonotype. Sequence at one end of the junction differs from germline and may be a read error. The chain combines TRBV28 with TRBJ2-6; D may be TRBD1 or TRBD2 (5 bases each). The CDR3 has 14 amino acids. From germline, CDR1 is MDHEN and CDR2 SYDVKM. CDR3 residues: CASSLSAGASVLTF. CDR3 sequence (DNA): TGTGCCAGCAGCCTCAGTGCCGGGGCCAGCGTCCTGACTTTC.

The J gene is TRBJ2-5, the V gene TRBV2; D may match TRBD1 or TRBD2 (5 bases each). Germline-derived CDR1 and CDR2 are SNHLY and FYNNEI. The CDR3 covers 14 residues. The V end lost 5 bases, the J end lost 4 bases, and 14 bases lay between the germline ends. The CDR3 is CASSPPGGGETQYF. CDR3 coding DNA: TGTGCCAGCAGTCCTCCGGGTGGGGGAGAGACCCAGTACTTC.

This clonotype was picked up a small number of times. This chain joins TRBV7-6 and TRBJ1-5, with unresolved D. Trimming took off 5 bases at V and 1 base at J, with 15 bases between the two ends. This CDR3 spans 16 amino acids. Per germline, CDR1 SGHVS and CDR2 FNYEAQ. The DNA for the CDR3 is TGTGCCAGCAGCCCCGGGGTGGATATGAGCAATCAGCCCCAGCATTTT. Its translation: CASSPGVDMSNQPQHF.

CDR3 sequence: CATGSDSYEQYF. DNA for the CDR3: TGTGCCACCGGTAGCGATTCCTACGAGCAGTACTTC. V usage is TRBV15 and J usage is TRBJ2-7, with D possibly matching TRBD2 (5 bases). Trimming took off 8 bases at V and 1 base at J, with 9 bases between the two ends. The V gene's germline CDR1 is LNHNV and CDR2 YYDKDF (reference sequence). This CDR3 comprises 12 residues.

This clonotype was observed at least ten times. This chain joins TRBV29-1 and TRBJ2-1, with unresolved D. Per germline, CDR1 SQVTM and CDR2 ANQGSEA. V dropped 7 bases and J dropped 4 bases, with 14 bases sitting between them. The CDR3 loop spans 13 amino acids. In DNA form, the CDR3 reads TGCAGCGCTCTTTCTTGGCAGTACAATGAGCAGTTCTTC. It translates to CSALSWQYNEQFF.

This clonotype showed up many times. The V and J genes are TRBV5-1 and TRBJ2-7, with 7 bases fitting TRBD2. Germline assignment: CDR1 SGHRS and CDR2 YFSETQ. Trimming cost V 2 bases and J 1 base; bases outside gene matches: 3. CDR3 length: 14 amino acids. CDR3 protein: CASSFSGPSYEQYF. In nucleotides, the CDR3 is TGCGCCAGCAGCTTTAGCGGGCCATCCTACGAGCAGTACTTC.